This TCR beta chain was documented in a study of shared clonotypes between healthy human individuals. The study, taken as a whole, reports: The small donor group covered limited genetic and exposure diversity. Compared with clonotypes that all four donors shared, non-shared clonotypes had lower generation probabilities.

Each replicate PCR on the sorted subsets used 200 to 250 ng DNA (approximately 27,000 T cell genomes). Repertoires were generated with immunoSEQ multiplex PCR, while TCRdb's copy carries only in-frame clones and drops some. The sample has 780,000 or so clones; approximately 72% are singletons. For this clone: What it binds is unknown.

The CDR3 totals 17 residues. V shed 5 bases and J 3 bases; nucleotides not matched to a gene: 16. Germline loops: CDR1 SQVTM, CDR2 ANQGSEA. The gene calls are TRBV29-1 and TRBJ2-1; 7 bases match TRBD1. Material for sequencing was memory CD4+ T cells sorted from blood. Subset described: CD45RA-negative fraction. The sequence derives from a woman under 40 in good health. CDR3 coding DNA: TGCAGCGTTTTAGGGGGCTGGGTGGGCATACACTACAATGAGCAGTTCTTC. This codes for CSVLGGWVGIHYNEQFF.